The 21 T cell receptor beta chains below come from one sample, sequenced in a study of blood T cell repertoires in COVID-19. Generated by immunoSEQ multiplex PCR, the TCRdb table keeps only in-frame clones and is missing some. The table lists some 140,000 clones, 70% to 90% of them singletons. Material: peripheral blood. Receptor source: a human donor in a cohort sampled during active COVID-19.

V and J are TRBV6-5 and TRBJ1-2; 7 nucleotides align to TRBD1. Germline lookup yields CDR1 MNHEY and CDR2 SVGAGI. CDR3 length: 13 residues. Trimming removed 5 bases from V and 8 bases from J; junction bases left unmatched: 8. The CDR3 sequence is CASSKQGFGGYTF. The CDR3 DNA reads as TGTGCCAGCAGTAAACAGGGGTTCGGGGGCTACACCTTC.

By share, this clone ranks as large. The rearrangement joins TRBV6-6 to TRBJ2-7; 10 bases line up with TRBD1. CDR1 is MNHNY, CDR2 SVGAGI, per germline (reference sequence). V dropped 6 bases and J dropped 5; count of bases not matched to a gene: 7. This CDR3 region has 14 residues. Here the CDR3 reads CASRISGTGDEQYF. The CDR3 DNA sequence: TGTGCCAGCAGGATATCCGGGACAGGGGACGAGCAGTACTTC.

This clone occurred a few times. This rearrangement joins TRBV18 to TRBJ1-1, with 9 positions matching TRBD1. The germline V gene has CDR1 KGHSH and CDR2 LQKENI. The CDR3 totals 16 residues. J was trimmed by 0 bases and V by 3 bases; bases with no gene match: 5. The CDR3 sequence: CASSPRDRVMNTEAFF. CDR3 nucleotide sequence: TGTGCCAGCTCACCTAGGGACAGGGTAATGAACACTGAAGCTTTCTTT.

This clone has a handful of counts. The chain employs TRBV27 and TRBJ2-5, with a possible D match to TRBD1 (6 bases). The V gene's germline CDR1 is MNHEY and CDR2 SMNVEV (reference sequence). V dropped 4 bases and J dropped 3 bases, with 18 bases sitting between them. This CDR3 has 16 amino acids. The CDR3 DNA sequence: TGTGCCAGCAGTTCGGAGCCGGTCGGACAGAAAGAGACCCAGTACTTC. As protein: CASSSEPVGQKETQYF.

This chain uses TRBV5-6 with TRBJ2-7; D is possibly TRBD1 (7 bases). The CDR3 runs 14 residues. The germline V and J ends were trimmed by 4 bases and 9 bases, with 20 bases remaining between them. The V gene's germline CDR1 is SGHDT and CDR2 YYEEEE. In DNA form, the CDR3 reads TGTGCCAGCAGCGTTTCAGGGGGGCGTGAGGTGCAGTACTTC. This gives the protein CASSVSGGREVQYF.

This chain links TRBV3-1 (or the pseudogene TRBV3-2) with TRBJ1-2, with 9 positions matching TRBD1. The CDR3 runs 13 residues. The ends lost 1 base at V and 9 bases at J; junction bases unmatched: 3. From germline, CDR1 is LGHDT and CDR2 YNNKEL (reference sequence). CDR3 nucleotide sequence: TGTGCCAGCAGCCAAGTACAGGGGGCTAGCTACACCTTC. This codes for CASSQVQGASYTF.

The chain couples TRBV20-1 to TRBJ2-2; no firm D call. This CDR3 is 11 amino acids long. V lost 4 bases and J lost 6, with 6 bases in between. Germline CDR1 reads DFQATT; CDR2 reads SNEGSKA (reference sequence). The CDR3 reads CSANKAGELFF. Written as DNA, the CDR3 is TGCAGTGCTAACAAAGCCGGGGAGCTGTTTTTT.

This clone was seen repeatedly, ten times or more. The chain has TRBV19 and TRBJ1-1; no reliable D call. V shed 4 bases and J shed 5 bases, with 17 bases lying between them. This CDR3 is built from 15 residues. The germline gives CDR1 LNHDA, CDR2 SQIVND (reference sequence). The CDR3 reads CASSTSAGLMTEAFF. CDR3 DNA sequence: TGTGCCAGTAGTACCTCGGCAGGTCTTATGACTGAAGCTTTCTTT.

This chain links TRBV6-5 with TRBJ2-3, with a weak D call TRBD2 (5 bases). CDR1 is MNHEY, CDR2 SVGAGI, per germline. This CDR3 region has 13 residues. V gave up 6 bases and J gave up 2 bases, with 9 bases separating them. CDR3 in amino acids: CASSEGFTDTQYF. CDR3 in DNA: TGTGCCAGCAGCGAGGGCTTCACAGATACGCAGTATTTT.

V gene TRBV30 combines with J gene TRBJ1-5; D unresolved. Germline V gene lookup returns CDR1 GTSNPN and CDR2 SVGIG (reference sequence). CDR3 length equals 13 residues. The germline V and J ends were trimmed by 0 bases and 3 bases, with 6 bases remaining between them. CDR3 in DNA: TGTGCCTGGAGTGTACGGGACAATCAGCCCCAGCATTTT. Residues: CAWSVRDNQPQHF.

The chain links TRBV5-1 to TRBJ1-1, with 7 bases that match TRBD1. The CDR3 totals 14 residues. CDR1 and CDR2 from the germline V gene are SGHRS and YFSETQ. Trimming cost V 4 bases and J 5 bases; bases outside gene matches: 8. The CDR3, as DNA: TGCGCCAGCAGCAAAGGACAGGCCGGGACTGAAGCTTTCTTT. This sequence encodes CASSKGQAGTEAFF.

The chain employs TRBV7-8 and TRBJ2-5; 8 positions agree with TRBD2. CDR1 and CDR2 from the germline V gene are SGHVS and FQNEAQ. The V segment lost 2 bases and the J segment 1 base; nucleotides outside the gene matches: 18. The CDR3 consists of 20 residues. CDR3 loop: CASSLRSRGGGRATQETQYF. Here the CDR3 DNA reads TGTGCCAGCAGCTTAAGGTCCCGGGGGGGTGGCAGGGCAACCCAAGAGACCCAGTACTTC.

The chain joins TRBV30 to TRBJ2-1, with TRBD1 as a possible D gene (6 bases). Between the trimmed V and J ends, which lost 2 bases and 7 bases, there was a span of 18 bases. Germline CDR1 GTSNPN, CDR2 SVGIG (reference sequence). This CDR3 contains 15 residues. CDR3 bases: TGTGCCTGGAGTACCGGACAGCCCTCAAGGAATGAGCAGTTCTTC. It is translated as CAWSTGQPSRNEQFF.

The chain carries TRBV4-2 and TRBJ2-3, with 14 bases fitting TRBD2. Germline V gene lookup returns CDR1 LGHNA and CDR2 YNFKEQ. The CDR3 contains 16 residues. Trimming at V came to 2 bases and at J to 6 bases, leaving 4 bases not matched to a gene. CDR3 in amino acids: CASSQSTSGGADTQYF. The CDR3, as DNA: TGTGCCAGCAGCCAATCGACTAGCGGGGGGGCGGATACGCAGTATTTT.

The chain carries TRBV4-1 and TRBJ1-2; 7 bases align to TRBD1. V trimming: 5 bases; J trimming: 3 bases; junction bases outside the gene matches: 6. CDR3 length equals 14 residues. Germline V CDR1 and CDR2: MGHRA, YSYEKL. Here the CDR3 reads CASSKTGRDYGYTF. CDR3 coding DNA: TGCGCCAGCAGCAAGACAGGGAGAGACTATGGCTACACCTTC.

The J gene is TRBJ2-7, the V gene TRBV10-3, with D possibly being TRBD1 (5 bases). This CDR3 is built from 11 residues. Germline lookup yields CDR1 ENHRY and CDR2 SYGVKD. V was pared by 7 bases and J by 3 bases, with 7 bases between. CDR3: CAITQGYEQYF. Here the CDR3 DNA reads TGTGCCATCACGCAGGGCTACGAGCAGTACTTC.

This rearrangement joins TRBV5-6 to TRBJ1-5; D perhaps matches TRBD1 (5 bases). V was pared by 4 bases and J by 2 bases, with 16 bases between. The CDR3 spans 16 residues. Germline CDR1 SGHDT, CDR2 YYEEEE. The CDR3, as DNA: TGTGCCAGCAGCCGTCGGGGGGTGAGGGGCAATCAGCCCCAGCATTTT. Its translation: CASSRRGVRGNQPQHF.

The V and J genes are TRBV10-1 and TRBJ2-3; D is perhaps TRBD2 (5 bases). Trimming took off 3 bases at V and 2 bases at J, with 12 bases between the two ends. Germline CDR1 and CDR2: WNHNN and SYGVQD (reference sequence). The CDR3 sequence is 15 residues long. The CDR3 spells CASSDRRGNTDTQYF. In DNA, the CDR3 is TGCGCCAGCAGTGACAGACGGGGTAACACAGATACGCAGTATTTT.

This clone was detected ten times or more. The chain links TRBV10-3 to TRBJ1-5; D possibly corresponds to TRBD1 (5 bases). Trimming took off 2 bases at V and 7 bases at J, with 12 bases between the two ends. Germline loops: CDR1 ENHRY, CDR2 SYGVKD. The CDR3 is 14 residues long. The CDR3 DNA reads TGTGCCATCAGTGAGAAGTTAGGGGCACAGCCCCAGCATTTT. Protein: CAISEKLGAQPQHF.

This chain connects TRBV29-1 to TRBJ1-1; D perhaps matches TRBD1 (6 bases). Germline loops: CDR1 SQVTM, CDR2 ANQGSEA. Trimming took 6 bases from V and 0 from J, leaving 11 bases between them. This CDR3 region has 13 residues. The CDR3 DNA is TGCAGCGTGGGACACGATATGAACACTGAAGCTTTCTTT. This gives the protein CSVGHDMNTEAFF.

This rearrangement joins TRBV30 to TRBJ2-2; a weak D match, TRBD2 (6 bases). Trimming cost V 0 bases and J 7 bases, with 9 bases left between them. Germline assignment: CDR1 GTSNPN and CDR2 SVGIG (reference sequence). This CDR3 is built from 13 residues. DNA of the CDR3: TGTGCCTGGAGTGTATCGGGGGTCGGGGAGCTGTTTTTT. The encoded protein is CAWSVSGVGELFF.